This T cell receptor beta chain was sequenced for a study of shared clonotypes between healthy human individuals. It was about 180 ng DNA, about 30,000 T cell genomes, that sorted-subset replicate PCRs used. Here immunoSEQ multiplex PCR was the method, and the copy in TCRdb shows in-frame clones only, minus some. This table has about 2.1 million clones, approximately 92% appearing once. Naive CD8 cells were CD45RO-negative, positively selected for CCR7, excluding terminally differentiated effector memory CD45RA+ cells. V lost 4 bases to trimming and J lost 8 bases; unmatched junction nucleotides: 10. The CDR3 runs to 15 residues. The germline CDR1 and CDR2 sequences are SGHKS and YYEKEE (reference sequence).

This chain connects TRBV5-5 to TRBJ2-1; the match to TRBD1 covers 9 bases. This sequence originates from a man aged 18 to 35 in good health. Some clones in this sample may be carry-over from other donors' samples. Sequencing was performed on naive CD8+ T cells from PBMCs. CDR3 bases: TGTGCCAGCAGCGCGGGACAGGGTAATTGGGATGAGCAGTTCTTC. It specifies CASSAGQGNWDEQFF.